Sequencing of this T cell receptor beta chain was carried out in a study of molecular identifiers for immune sequencing clone quantification (dated by TCRdb to the late 2010s). As for the study more broadly: For a replicate experiment, the RNA from either approximately 20,000 or 100,000 naive CD8 T cells was divided into five aliquots, and four of those aliquots went on to sequencing. CD8 T cells were used in a methods study to benchmark molecular-identifier clustering-based TCR repertoire sequencing (MIDCIRS) and TCR RNA copy counting.

Library method: PCR. The instrument was a NextSeq 500. Bulk TCR libraries were generated as previously described, with the TCR primers listed in Table S5 used. Purification of total RNA was performed with the Qiagen AllPrep DNA/RNA kit. Reads from multiple sequencing runs of the same library were pooled before analysis. In the original analysis: Only reads with exact TCR constant sequence were kept, trimmed to 150 nt, and grouped by their 12-nt molecular barcodes. Within each barcode group, reads were sub-clustered at a 15% Levenshtein threshold, and quality-weighted consensus sequences were built per RNA molecule. Non-functional sequences were removed, as were lower-count sequences one edit away from another. Barcode sub-clusters with fewer than 20% of the maximum read count were removed, based on fitting two negative binomial distributions. Through fastp at Q25 and MiXCR, TCRdb rebuilt clones from the public reads, retaining in-frame beta chains. Entries are consolidated by CDR3 protein sequence, retaining the most common genes and DNA. These V and J calls derive from TCRdb rather than the authors' analysis. The sample profile shows 300,000 to 400,000 distinct CDR3 sequences; under 25% of them were found once. Of the sample, about 0.74% falls within the top ten clones.

Naive CD8 T cell libraries were made from about 20,000 to 1,000,000 sorted cells using 10%, 30% or 50% of purified RNA. Naive CD8 T cells were FACS-sorted as CD8+CD4-CCR7+CD45RA+ on a BD FACSAria II into RLT Plus buffer. Detection sensitivity was tested by spiking Jurkat RNA equal to ten TCR copies' worth into samples containing 20,000-1,000,000 naive CD8 T cells. Enrichment of CD8 T cells was performed with RosetteSep CD8+ T Cell Enrichment Cocktail and Ficoll-Paque, after which ACK red cell lysis was carried out. General conclusions and limits of the study: Highly expanded clone sizes could be underestimated because identical TCR molecules may share a barcode. Naive libraries contained spiked-in Jurkat TCR RNA (more than nine copies' worth), which is not part of the donor repertoire. In CMV-specific effector cells, clones with more than 20 RNA copies accounted for over 99% of molecules, whereas in naive cells such clones accounted for under 1%. Modeling indicated roughly 3.3 TCR RNA copies recovered per cell, compared with 9 to 10 by digital PCR, which implies a capture efficiency of about 27%. Even against a background of 750,000 to 1,000,000 naive CD8 T cells, spiked-in Jurkat TCR RNA amounting to a single cell's worth was reported to be detectable. Without barcode sub-clustering, chimeric consensus sequences inflated TCR diversity; chimeras reached as high as 47%.

V is shortened by 5 bases, J by 0 bases, and the region joining them spans 11 bases. The CDR3 goes from the cysteine to the phenylalanine over 14 residues. The DNA shown is the 42-base CDR3, in frame from base 1. CDR1 GTSNPN and CDR2 SVGIG are derived from the germline V gene (reference sequence). Of note for this clonotype: Its cognate antigen has yet to be identified. No qualities accompany the bases; no much larger clone lies one base away.

Sequenced material: naive CD8+ T cells from blood, with Jurkat cell RNA spiked in. The sample's cell subset or site, from its label and the paper: FACS-sorted CD8+CD4-CCR7+CD45RA+ naive T cells. This clonotype originated in a human donor in good health. Some libraries in this study had Jurkat cell RNA spiked in. The V gene is TRBV30 and the J gene is TRBJ2-1, with no confident D gene call. This receptor carries the CDR3 CAWQTGSSYNEQFF. The nucleotide sequence is given as TGTGCCTGGCAGACGGGTAGCTCCTACAATGAGCAGTTCTTC. Reference TRBV30 and TRBJ2-1 genes cover what lies past the CDR3, so the full variable domain is SQTIHQWPATLVQPVGSPLSLECTVEGTSNPNLYWYRQAAGRGLQLLFYSVGIGQISSEVPQNLSASRPQDRQFILSSKKLLLSDSGFYLCAWQTGSSYNEQFFGPGTRLTVL.